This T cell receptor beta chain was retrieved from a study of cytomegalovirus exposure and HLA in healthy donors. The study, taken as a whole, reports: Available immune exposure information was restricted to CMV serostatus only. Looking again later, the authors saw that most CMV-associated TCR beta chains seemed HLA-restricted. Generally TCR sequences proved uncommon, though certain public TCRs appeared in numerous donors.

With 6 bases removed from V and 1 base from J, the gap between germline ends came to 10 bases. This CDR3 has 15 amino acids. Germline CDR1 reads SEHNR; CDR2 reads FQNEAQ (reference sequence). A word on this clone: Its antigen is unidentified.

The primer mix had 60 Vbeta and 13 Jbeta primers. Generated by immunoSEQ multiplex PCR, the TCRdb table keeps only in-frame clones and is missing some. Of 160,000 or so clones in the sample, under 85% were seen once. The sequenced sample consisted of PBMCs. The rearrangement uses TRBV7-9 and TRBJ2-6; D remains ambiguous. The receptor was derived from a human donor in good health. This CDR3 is CASSRTSSGANVLTF. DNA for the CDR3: TGTGCCAGCAGTCGAACTTCTTCTGGGGCCAACGTCCTGACTTTC.